The 31 T cell receptor beta chains below all came from one sample that was sequenced in a study of blood T cell repertoires in COVID-19. Data came from immunoSEQ multiplex PCR; TCRdb stores just in-frame clones and leaves some out. The data show around 87,000 clones, roughly 85% seen once. The sample comprised peripheral blood. These receptors were collected from a human donor in a cohort sampled during active COVID-19.

This sequence joins TRBV19 and TRBJ2-1; 8 bases agree with TRBD2. The germline CDR1 and CDR2 sequences are LNHDA and SQIVND (reference sequence). The CDR3 length is 15 residues. Unmatched junction bases numbered 7, after V lost 2 bases and J lost 7 bases. This CDR3 is CASSISGRQLNEQFF. CDR3 nucleotide sequence: TGTGCCAGTAGTATAAGCGGGAGACAACTTAATGAGCAGTTCTTC.

The rearrangement joins TRBV3-1 (or the pseudogene TRBV3-2) to TRBJ1-1; tentatively, D is TRBD1 (5 bases). Germline V gene sequence: CDR1 LGHDT, CDR2 YNNKEL (reference sequence). The CDR3 is 14 residues long. Trimming took 0 bases from V and 5 from J, leaving 10 bases between them. CDR3 DNA sequence: TGTGCCAGCAGCCAAGAAATATCAGGGACTGAAGCTTTCTTT. This encodes CASSQEISGTEAFF.

This chain uses TRBV27 with TRBJ1-1, with 9 bases fitting TRBD1. This CDR3 has 16 amino acids. The V and J ends lost 4 bases and 8 bases, in that order; junction bases with no gene match: 14. CDR1 is MNHEY and CDR2 is SMNVEV in the germline V gene (reference sequence). CDR3 amino acids: CASSSLPGQGGREAFF. CDR3 sequence (DNA): TGTGCCAGCAGTTCCCTGCCGGGACAGGGAGGAAGGGAAGCTTTCTTT.

The chain combines TRBV6-1 with TRBJ2-1, with 7 bases fitting TRBD1. The CDR3 extends over 16 amino acids. The germline gives CDR1 MNHNS, CDR2 SASEGT. J was trimmed by 2 bases and V by 4 bases; bases with no gene match: 8. The CDR3 protein is CASSVATGQPYNEQFF. In DNA, the CDR3 is TGTGCCAGCAGTGTCGCCACGGGACAGCCCTACAATGAGCAGTTCTTC.

Regarding this clone: The same CDR3 arises from other DNA sequences in this sample as well. The J gene is TRBJ2-3, the V gene TRBV2, with D perhaps TRBD2 (6 bases). With 4 bases removed from V and 1 base from J, the gap between germline ends came to 9 bases. Germline V gene data show CDR1 as SNHLY and CDR2 as FYNNEI. The CDR3 covers 14 residues. Here the CDR3 reads CASSVTGGTDTQYF. The CDR3 DNA reads as TGTGCCAGCAGTGTAACGGGGGGCACAGATACGCAGTATTTT.

This clone appeared once. This chain uses TRBV7-8 with TRBJ2-2, with a possible D match to TRBD1 (6 bases). Germline CDR1 is SGHVS and CDR2 is FQNEAQ. The V end lost 2 bases, the J end lost 1 base, and 8 bases lay between the germline ends. The CDR3 has 15 residues. The CDR3 region has the DNA TGTGCCAGCAGCTTATCGGGACAGAACACCGGGGAGCTGTTTTTT. Translation: CASSLSGQNTGELFF.

This clone was counted a few times. The DNA of the CDR3 is TGTGCCAGCAGCCCTGACAGGGAGCCTAGAGTCGCTGAGCAGTTCTTC. Translating it yields CASSPDREPRVAEQFF. The rearrangement uses TRBV11-2 and TRBJ2-1; TRBD1 matches at 7 bases. The CDR3 runs to 16 residues. Germline assignment: CDR1 SGHAT and CDR2 FQNNGV. Losses at the gene ends were 5 bases for V and 9 bases for J; bases not matched to a gene: 16.

The chain employs TRBV5-4 and TRBJ1-1, with D possibly matching TRBD1 (6 bases). Germline assignment: CDR1 SGHNT and CDR2 YYREEE (reference sequence). The germline V and J ends were trimmed by 4 bases and 0 bases, with 13 bases remaining between them. This CDR3 has 15 amino acids. This CDR3 is CASSPRTDLNTEAFF. CDR3 nucleotides: TGTGCCAGCAGCCCACGGACAGATTTGAACACTGAAGCTTTCTTT.

The rearrangement uses TRBV5-1 and TRBJ1-5; 11 bases agree with TRBD1. The CDR3 extends over 15 amino acids. Looked up from germline, CDR1 is SGHRS and CDR2 is YFSETQ. With 4 bases clipped from V and 4 bases from J, the junction kept 4 bases outside the gene matches. Here the CDR3 DNA reads TGCGCCAGCAGCCCGGGGACAGGGGGAAATCAGCCCCAGCATTTT. This gives the protein CASSPGTGGNQPQHF.

This clone appeared once. The J gene is TRBJ1-1, the V gene TRBV10-3; 7 nucleotides align to TRBD1. The length of the CDR3 is 14 residues. After removal of 6 bases from V and 1 base from J, the junction contained 5 bases not matched to a gene. Germline assignment: CDR1 ENHRY and CDR2 SYGVKD. CDR3 loop: CAISYRGSNTEAFF. CDR3 nucleotides: TGTGCCATCAGCTACAGGGGATCGAACACTGAAGCTTTCTTT.

The chain carries TRBV11-2 and TRBJ2-7, with 11 positions matching TRBD2. V lost 3 bases to trimming and J lost 2 bases; unmatched junction nucleotides: 9. Germline V gives CDR1 SGHAT, CDR2 FQNNGV. CDR3 size: 17 residues. The CDR3 region is CASSLELAGVRPYEQYF. In DNA form, the CDR3 reads TGTGCCAGCAGCTTGGAACTAGCGGGAGTACGACCCTACGAGCAGTACTTC.

The chain combines TRBV10-3 with TRBJ1-1; D call uncertain. Germline assignment: CDR1 ENHRY and CDR2 SYGVKD. Trimming pared 7 bases from V and 1 base from J, leaving 10 bases between. The CDR3 spans 13 residues. The CDR3 loop is CAITYGENTEAFF. Here the CDR3 DNA reads TGTGCCATCACGTACGGGGAGAACACTGAAGCTTTCTTT.

The V and J genes are TRBV28 and TRBJ1-4, with 11 bases that match TRBD1. The CDR3 covers 14 residues. Germline V gene lookup returns CDR1 MDHEN and CDR2 SYDVKM. The junction had 4 bases not matched to a gene; V was cut back by 7 bases and J by 6 bases. CDR3 nucleotides: TGTGCCAGCACGGACAGGGGGCTGTATGAAAAACTGTTTTTT. Translation gives CASTDRGLYEKLFF.

V is TRBV3-1 (or the pseudogene TRBV3-2) and J is TRBJ2-7; 8 bases fit TRBD2. Germline CDR1 and CDR2: LGHDT and YNNKEL (reference sequence). The CDR3 is 15 residues long. V shed 5 bases and J 6 bases; nucleotides not matched to a gene: 12. The CDR3 reads CASSYSGKLNSEQYF. CDR3 bases: TGTGCCAGCAGCTATAGCGGGAAGTTAAACAGCGAGCAGTACTTC.

This chain links TRBV5-1 with TRBJ1-1, with 10 bases matching TRBD1. This CDR3 is built from 16 residues. Germline lookup yields CDR1 SGHRS and CDR2 YFSETQ. V lost 4 bases and J lost 3; bases outside the gene matches: 9. The CDR3 loop is CASSRGQGMGDTEAFF. The CDR3 bases are TGCGCCAGCAGCAGGGGACAGGGGATGGGGGACACTGAAGCTTTCTTT.

The chain couples TRBV7-9 to TRBJ2-7, with 9 bases that match TRBD1. Losses at the gene ends were 9 bases for V and 4 bases for J; bases not matched to a gene: 10. This CDR3 region has 14 residues. Germline lookup yields CDR1 SEHNR and CDR2 FQNEAQ (reference sequence). CDR3 region: CASGTGTGPYEQYF. DNA of the CDR3: TGTGCCAGTGGTACCGGGACAGGGCCTTACGAGCAGTACTTC.

This clone came up many times. The chain is built from TRBV5-1 and TRBJ1-1, with D unresolved. Trimming left V 5 bases short and J 1 base short, with 6 bases between. This CDR3 has 12 residues. CDR1 and CDR2 (germline): SGHRS, YFSETQ. The CDR3 protein is CASRTENTEAFF. CDR3 nucleotide sequence: TGCGCCAGCAGAACAGAGAACACTGAAGCTTTCTTT. The variable domain in full, completed from reference TRBV5-1 and TRBJ1-1, reads KAGVTQTPRYLIKTRGQQVTLSCSPISGHRSVSWYQQTPGQGLQFLFEYFSETQRNKGNFPGRFSGRQFSNSRSEMNVSTLELGDSALYLCASRTENTEAFFGQGTRLTVV.

V is TRBV7-8 and J is TRBJ2-7, with 7 bases lining up with TRBD1. Germline V gene lookup returns CDR1 SGHVS and CDR2 FQNEAQ. V gave up 3 bases and J gave up 2 bases; unmatched junction bases: 4. CDR3 length: 14 residues. CDR3 in DNA: TGTGCCAGCAGCTTGACAGGGTTTCCCTACGAGCAGTACTTC. Protein product: CASSLTGFPYEQYF. The variable domain in full, with the rest retrieved from reference TRBV7-8 and TRBJ2-7, is GAGVSQSPRYKVAKRGQDVALRCDPISGHVSLFWYQQALGQGPEFLTYFQNEAQLDKSGLPSDRFFAERPEGSVSTLKIQRTQQEDSAVYLCASSLTGFPYEQYFGPGTRLTVT.

The chain couples TRBV15 to TRBJ2-1; 7 bases align to TRBD2. The germline V gene has CDR1 LNHNV and CDR2 YYDKDF (reference sequence). The CDR3 is 17 residues long. Losses at the gene ends were 0 bases for V and 10 bases for J; bases not matched to a gene: 15. As DNA, the CDR3 is TGTGCCACCAGCAGAGAAGATACTAGCGCTGGTTCTAACGAGCAGTTCTTC. It specifies CATSREDTSAGSNEQFF. The full variable domain, in which reference TRBV15 and TRBJ2-1 provide the parts outside the CDR3, is DAMVIQNPRYQVTQFGKPVTLSCSQTLNHNVMYWYQQKSSQAPKLLFHYYDKDFNNEADTPDNFQSRRPNTSFCFLDIRSPGLGDTAMYLCATSREDTSAGSNEQFFGPGTRLTVL.

The V gene is TRBV5-1, the J gene TRBJ2-5; possible D gene TRBD2, 7 bases. Germline V gene sequence: CDR1 SGHRS, CDR2 YFSETQ. The V and J ends lost 0 bases and 2 bases respectively, with 20 bases between them. The CDR3 is 18 residues long. The CDR3: CASSLELGQPGGQETQYF. CDR3 in DNA: TGCGCCAGCAGCTTGGAATTAGGACAGCCGGGGGGACAAGAGACCCAGTACTTC.

This chain links TRBV18 with TRBJ2-7; D might be TRBD2 (6 bases). CDR3 size: 16 residues. V was clipped by 3 bases and J by 0 bases, with 15 bases between them. Germline CDR1 KGHSH, CDR2 LQKENI. DNA of the CDR3: TGTGCCAGCTCACCTCGGGGGAGCGGGCGCTCCTACGAGCAGTACTTC. Translation: CASSPRGSGRSYEQYF. Supplemented by reference TRBV18 and TRBJ2-7, the full variable domain reads NAGVMQNPRHLVRRRGQEARLRCSPMKGHSHVYWYRQLPEEGLKFMVYLQKENIIDESGMPKERFSAEFPKEGPSILRIQQVVRGDSAAYFCASSPRGSGRSYEQYFGPGTRLTVT.

This clone was recorded a few times. The chain combines TRBV28 with TRBJ1-5; TRBD1 agrees at 7 bases. The CDR3 is made up of 14 amino acids. The germline V gene has CDR1 MDHEN and CDR2 SYDVKM. V gave up 6 bases and J gave up 6 bases; unmatched junction bases: 8. Here the CDR3 reads CASSQQGRTQPQHF. The CDR3 DNA is TGTGCCAGCAGCCAACAGGGGCGAACTCAGCCCCAGCATTTT.

V and J are TRBV30 and TRBJ2-7, with D maybe TRBD2 (5 bases). Germline V gene lookup returns CDR1 GTSNPN and CDR2 SVGIG (reference sequence). CDR3 size: 14 residues. Trimming stripped 2 bases from V and 2 bases from J, with 13 bases between. The CDR3 DNA is TGTGCCTGGAGTAGGCCCCCGGGGACCTACGAGCAGTACTTC. Translated: CAWSRPPGTYEQYF. The full variable domain, with the rest looked up from reference TRBV30 and TRBJ2-7, is SQTIHQWPATLVQPVGSPLSLECTVEGTSNPNLYWYRQAAGRGLQLLFYSVGIGQISSEVPQNLSASRPQDRQFILSSKKLLLSDSGFYLCAWSRPPGTYEQYFGPGTRLTVT.

This clone was detected once. The chain employs TRBV2 and TRBJ2-3, with a weak D call TRBD2 (5 bases). V lost 7 bases and J 3 bases, leaving 17 bases between the germline ends. The CDR3 has 15 amino acids. Per germline, CDR1 SNHLY and CDR2 FYNNEI. The CDR3 protein is CASKEKGVRTDTQYF. CDR3 in DNA: TGTGCCAGCAAGGAGAAGGGAGTTCGAACAGATACGCAGTATTTT.

This chain joins TRBV10-3 and TRBJ2-7; D is uncertain. The CDR3 is 11 amino acids. CDR1 ENHRY and CDR2 SYGVKD come from the germline V gene. V shed 7 bases and J shed 3 bases, with 7 bases lying between them. DNA of the CDR3: TGTGCCATCACTAAGAACTACGAGCAGTACTTC. Encoded protein: CAITKNYEQYF.

J is TRBJ1-2 and V is TRBV5-1, with 7 bases matching TRBD1. CDR3 size: 15 residues. V gave up 5 bases and J gave up 1 base; unmatched junction bases: 8. Germline-derived CDR1 and CDR2 are SGHRS and YFSETQ. For the CDR3, the DNA is TGCGCCAGCAGACCTGACGACAGGGTTAACTATGGCTACACCTTC. It specifies CASRPDDRVNYGYTF.

The J gene is TRBJ2-7, the V gene TRBV14; 16 bases are a match to TRBD2. There are 17 residues in the CDR3. Germline lookup yields CDR1 SGHDN and CDR2 FVKESK. V lost 2 bases, J lost 5 bases, and 6 bases stayed unmatched. CDR3 nucleotides: TGTGCCAGCAGCCAAATGGGACTAGCGGGAGGGCCGGACGAGCAGTACTTC. Amino acids: CASSQMGLAGGPDEQYF.

The rearrangement joins TRBV5-8 to TRBJ1-4; no clear D. Germline V gives CDR1 SGHTS, CDR2 YDEGEE. V lost 4 bases and J lost 8, with 9 bases in between. The CDR3 runs 12 residues. CDR3 residues: CASSINREKLFF. The CDR3 DNA reads TGTGCCAGCAGCATTAACAGAGAAAAACTGTTTTTT.

The rearrangement uses TRBV5-1 and TRBJ1-4; 9 bases are shared with TRBD1. The CDR3 runs 14 residues. V was clipped by 4 bases and J by 4 bases; unmatched bases: 2. Per the germline V gene, CDR1 is SGHRS and CDR2 is YFSETQ. The DNA of the CDR3 is TGCGCCAGCAGCATGGGACAGGGTAATGAAAAACTGTTTTTT. It encodes CASSMGQGNEKLFF.

Concerning this clone: At the DNA level, this CDR3 is encoded by other sequences in the same sample as well. This chain joins TRBV5-1 and TRBJ2-7; D is uncertain. The CDR3 extends over 12 amino acids. Trimming took 0 bases from V and 3 from J, leaving 4 bases between them. Per the germline V gene, CDR1 is SGHRS and CDR2 is YFSETQ. The CDR3 is CASSLGGYEQYF. For the CDR3, the DNA is TGCGCCAGCAGCTTGGGAGGCTACGAGCAGTACTTC.

The rearrangement links TRBV11-2 to TRBJ1-4; 7 bases line up with TRBD1. CDR1 and CDR2 (germline): SGHAT, FQNNGV. With 5 bases clipped from V and 7 bases from J, the junction kept 7 bases outside the gene matches. This CDR3 is 14 amino acids long. The CDR3 sequence: CASSLNRGTEKLFF. The CDR3 DNA sequence: TGTGCCAGCAGCCTAAACAGGGGTACTGAAAAACTGTTTTTT.